These 18 T cell receptor beta chains were all obtained from the same sample, sequenced in a study of blood T cell repertoires in COVID-19. Sequencing was performed with immunoSEQ multiplex PCR; in TCRdb, only in-frame clones are kept and a portion is missing. The sample consists of roughly 230,000 clones, around 83% of them appearing once. The source material was peripheral blood. These receptors all come from a woman in her forties or fifties with acute or convalescent COVID-19.

This rearrangement joins TRBV12-3 or TRBV12-4 to TRBJ2-7; weak D call: TRBD1 (6 bases). Trimming took off 6 bases at V and 3 bases at J, with 9 bases between the two ends. The CDR3 consists of 12 residues. The CDR3 here is CASSRDIYEQYF. For the CDR3, the DNA is TGTGCCAGCAGCAGGGACATCTACGAGCAGTACTTC.

The chain couples TRBV21-1 to TRBJ1-1. TRBV21-1 is a pseudogene locus. This CDR3 region has 13 residues. CDR3 in amino acids: CASSLRVDTEAFF. The CDR3 DNA reads TGTGCCAGCAGCCTGAGAGTGGACACTGAAGCTTTCTTT.

The chain links TRBV2 to TRBJ1-2; possible D gene TRBD1, 6 bases. Trimming pared 4 bases from V and 6 bases from J, leaving 12 bases between. The germline V gene has CDR1 SNHLY and CDR2 FYNNEI. This CDR3 has 13 amino acids. CDR3 in DNA: TGTGCCAGCAGTGTCGACAGGCGGGATGGCTACACCTTC. Amino acid sequence: CASSVDRRDGYTF.

V gene TRBV2 combines with J gene TRBJ1-1; weak D call: TRBD1 (5 bases). Trimming pared 7 bases from V and 0 bases from J, leaving 21 bases between. CDR1 is SNHLY, CDR2 FYNNEI, per germline. The CDR3 runs 17 residues. The CDR3 region is CASTREQTIIMNTEAFF. CDR3 DNA sequence: TGTGCCAGCACCAGGGAACAGACAATCATTATGAACACTGAAGCTTTCTTT.

This clone was observed a single time. This rearrangement joins TRBV7-3 to TRBJ1-3, with TRBD1 as a possible D gene (6 bases). Germline V gives CDR1 SGHTA, CDR2 FQGTGA. The germline V and J ends were trimmed by 6 bases and 0 bases, with 12 bases remaining between them. The CDR3 consists of 15 residues. CDR3 DNA: TGTGCCAGCAGTCTACAGGGAAGCTCTGGAAACACCATATATTTT. Its protein product is CASSLQGSSGNTIYF.

This chain links TRBV30 with TRBJ2-7; 7 bases are shared with TRBD1. The CDR3 contains 17 residues. The germline V gene has CDR1 GTSNPN and CDR2 SVGIG (reference sequence). The J segment lost 3 bases and the V segment lost 0 bases, leaving 14 bases of the junction unmatched. CDR3 region: CAWSVSFGTGEIYEQYF. The DNA of the CDR3 is TGTGCCTGGAGTGTGTCATTTGGCACAGGGGAAATCTACGAGCAGTACTTC.

The chain carries TRBV7-9 and TRBJ1-4; TRBD1 is a possible D gene (5 bases). The CDR3 spans 17 residues. Germline V lookup: CDR1 SEHNR, CDR2 FQNEAQ (reference sequence). V lost 5 bases and J lost 5, with 21 bases in between. In nucleotides, the CDR3 is TGTGCCAGCAGCGCTTGGGGCGACCCCTTCCAGAATGAAAAACTGTTTTTT. Its translation: CASSAWGDPFQNEKLFF.

J is TRBJ2-2 and V is TRBV5-1; D may be TRBD2 (6 bases). The CDR3 spans 15 residues. Trimming shortened V by 4 bases and J by 7 bases, and 17 bases separated the two germline ends. Germline V gives CDR1 SGHRS, CDR2 YFSETQ. CDR3 residues: CASSQEGLLGGELFF. The DNA for the CDR3 is TGCGCCAGCAGCCAGGAGGGACTTCTGGGCGGGGAGCTGTTTTTT.

The chain employs TRBV12-3 or TRBV12-4 and TRBJ1-2, with TRBD1 matching over 8 bases. The CDR3 has 12 residues. J lost 9 bases, V lost 6 bases, and 6 bases had no gene match. In DNA, the CDR3 is TGTGCCAGCAGCCGACAGGGGAATCGCTACACCTTC. Amino acid sequence: CASSRQGNRYTF.

V usage is TRBV5-1 and J usage is TRBJ1-5, with D hard to call. The CDR3 is made up of 15 amino acids. Germline lookup yields CDR1 SGHRS and CDR2 YFSETQ. V dropped 1 base and J dropped 2 bases, with 10 bases sitting between them. CDR3 in amino acids: CASSLTPRGNQPQHF. The CDR3 DNA reads TGCGCCAGCAGCTTGACGCCGCGGGGCAATCAGCCCCAGCATTTT.

Only one count was recorded for this clone. The V gene is TRBV24-1, the J gene TRBJ2-5, with TRBD2 matching over 10 bases. V dropped 3 bases and J dropped 5; count of bases not matched to a gene: 11. Germline V lookup: CDR1 KGHDR, CDR2 SFDVKD. This CDR3 has 17 amino acids. The CDR3 region has the DNA TGTGCCACCAGTGATCCGGGGACTAGCGCTAACGGGGAGACCCAGTACTTC. Residues: CATSDPGTSANGETQYF.

About this clone: The germline gene is not matched at one end of the junction; a read error may be the cause. CDR3 loop: CASSPSGLAGLF. In DNA form, the CDR3 reads TGTGCCAGCAGCCCCTCAGGACTAGCGGGACTCTTC. The genes are TRBV7-2 and TRBJ2-1; TRBD2 agrees at 12 bases. CDR1 and CDR2 from the germline V gene are SGHTA and FQGNSA. The CDR3 loop spans 12 amino acids.

The chain links TRBV7-2 to TRBJ2-7, with TRBD2 identical over 11 bases. With 2 bases clipped from V and 1 base from J, the junction kept 4 bases outside the gene matches. The CDR3 spans 16 residues. Germline loops: CDR1 SGHTA, CDR2 FQGNSA. This CDR3 reads CASSLTSGGGSYEQYF. The CDR3 DNA is TGTGCCAGCAGCTTAACTAGCGGGGGAGGGTCCTACGAGCAGTACTTC.

CDR3 residues: CASSLTGGYEQYF. Here the CDR3 DNA reads TGCGCCAGCAGCCTAACAGGGGGCTACGAGCAGTACTTC. This sequence joins TRBV5-1 and TRBJ2-7, with TRBD1 identical over 8 bases. Germline loops: CDR1 SGHRS, CDR2 YFSETQ. The CDR3 length is 13 residues. The J segment lost 3 bases and the V segment lost 4 bases, leaving 3 bases of the junction unmatched.

CDR3 coding DNA: TGCGCCAGCAGCGTGGACAGAACCTCATACAATGAGCAGTTCTTC. Translating gives CASSVDRTSYNEQFF. This chain joins TRBV5-1 and TRBJ2-1, with D possibly being TRBD1 (6 bases). CDR1 and CDR2 from the germline V gene are SGHRS and YFSETQ. The CDR3 is made up of 15 amino acids. V lost 4 bases and J 4 bases, leaving 15 bases between the germline ends.

This rearrangement joins TRBV5-4 to TRBJ1-2, with a weak D call TRBD1 (6 bases). The CDR3 contains 13 residues. Trimming took off 0 bases at V and 8 bases at J, with 11 bases between the two ends. Germline V CDR1 and CDR2: SGHNT, YYREEE (reference sequence). CDR3 coding DNA: TGTGCCAGCAGCTTGGGGGGGCCTCAGGGCTACACCTTC. It encodes CASSLGGPQGYTF.

The rearrangement joins TRBV29-1 to TRBJ1-1; no definite D call. The germline V and J ends were trimmed by 4 bases and 2 bases, with 8 bases remaining between them. The CDR3 extends over 12 amino acids. CDR1 and CDR2 from the germline V gene are SQVTM and ANQGSEA. The CDR3 loop is CSVAWANTEAFF. As DNA, the CDR3 is TGCAGCGTTGCCTGGGCAAACACTGAAGCTTTCTTT.

The V gene is TRBV21-1, the J gene TRBJ1-5; the table names TRBD1, a call not compared with the DNA. TRBV21-1 constitutes a pseudogene. CDR3 length: 14 amino acids. CDR3 residues: CASSKIAGHQPQHF. The CDR3 coding sequence is TGTGCCAGCAGCAAAATAGCAGGGCATCAGCCCCAGCATTTT.